This TCR beta chain was recovered during a study of blood T cell repertoires in COVID-19. With 2 bases removed from V and 4 bases from J, the gap between germline ends came to 24 bases. CDR3 length: 19 residues. Original analysis: Estimated nucleated cell counts came from reference gene primer amplification. Clones were read by immunoSEQ multiplex PCR, and TCRdb kept only the in-frame ones, dropping some. V and J calls and clone size are given by that table; D and trimming were obtained from the DNA. This table has 100,000 to 150,000 clones, 65% to 90% appearing once. Sequences were obtained from peripheral blood. This clonotype was obtained from a man older than 75 with active or convalescent COVID-19. This chain connects TRBV23-1 to TRBJ2-4; D remains unclear. TRBV23-1 qualifies as an ORF whose function is uncertain. The CDR3 DNA sequence: TGCGCCAGCAGTCAAAGCCAGCTTACCGGTGGGCTTGTGAAAAACATTCAGTACTTC. It codes for CASSQSQLTGGLVKNIQYF.